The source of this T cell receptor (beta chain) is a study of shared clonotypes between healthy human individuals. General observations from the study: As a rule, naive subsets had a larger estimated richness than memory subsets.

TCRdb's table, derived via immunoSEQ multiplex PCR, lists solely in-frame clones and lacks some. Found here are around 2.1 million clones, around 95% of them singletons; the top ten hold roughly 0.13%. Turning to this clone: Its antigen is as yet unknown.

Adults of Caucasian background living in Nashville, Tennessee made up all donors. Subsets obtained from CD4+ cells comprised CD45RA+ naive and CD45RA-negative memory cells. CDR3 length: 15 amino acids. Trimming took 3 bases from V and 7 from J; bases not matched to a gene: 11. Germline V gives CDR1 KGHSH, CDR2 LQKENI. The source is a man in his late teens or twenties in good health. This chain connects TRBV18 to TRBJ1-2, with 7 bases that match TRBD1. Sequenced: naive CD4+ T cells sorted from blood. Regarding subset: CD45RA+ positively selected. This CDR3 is CASSPRQGVDVGYTF. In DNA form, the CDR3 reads TGTGCCAGCTCACCGAGGCAGGGGGTTGATGTTGGCTACACCTTC. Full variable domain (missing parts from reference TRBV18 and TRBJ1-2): NAGVMQNPRHLVRRRGQEARLRCSPMKGHSHVYWYRQLPEEGLKFMVYLQKENIIDESGMPKERFSAEFPKEGPSILRIQQVVRGDSAAYFCASSPRQGVDVGYTFGSGTRLTVV.